Reported below is one TCR beta chain. Its matching antigen is unknown. The data are from a study of T-cell memory formation after mild COVID-19. Study information: Across donors, TCR clusters were largely donor specific.

General study findings and limits: Day 15 to 85 contracting clones showed balanced CD4/CD8; day 15 to 37 expanders favored CD4+. Second-wave clones reaching peak frequency on day 37 lacked confirmed SARS-CoV-2 specificity.

Sample barcodes and UMIs were carried by the TCR alpha and TCR beta cDNA libraries that 5'RACE generated with constant-segment primers. TCRdb reprocessed the 5' RACE reads via MiXCR and lists one record per CDR3 protein. Among about 560,000 distinct CDR3 sequences listed, over 15% were seen once. Germline V lookup: CDR1 SQVTM, CDR2 ANQGSEA. V dropped 4 bases and J dropped 0 bases, with 6 bases sitting between them. CDR3 size: 12 residues. The specimen sequenced was PBMCs or a T cell subset sorted from them (not recorded which). The V call is TRBV29-1, the J call TRBJ1-1; no clear D. The receptor was derived from an adult woman who had mild COVID-19 (a few samples of this study predate the infection). Cell type and time point are not known. CDR3 sequence (DNA): TGCAGCGTTGCCTATATGAACACTGAAGCTTTCTTT. Protein: CSVAYMNTEAFF.